The source of this TCR beta chain is a study of blood T cell repertoires in COVID-19 (dated by TCRdb to the early 2020s). Background for the entire study: Collaborator samples came from the United States, Italy and Spain and covered acute and convalescent phases of COVID-19. Where HLA class I and class II types were available, the types were taken from metadata supplied by the sample provider, not from assay-based typing. Samples came from the ongoing ImmuneRACE study (first 160 participants) plus 1,254 subjects from 6 global collaborators. A freely available public database, intended as a resource for researchers studying the immune response to SARS-CoV-2, is where the repertoires were released. The sample metadata nearly always contained a de-identified subject ID, COVID-19 status, age in years and sex. The material from the prospective study consisted of cDNA or gDNA derived from T cells, B-cell-depleted T cells, or PBMCs. Deeply sampled blood TCRbeta repertoires from subjects exposed to, actively infected with, or recovered from COVID-19 were included in the dataset. The paper's findings and limits, for the study overall: Clinical and demographic metadata were provided uncurated, with the amount varying by source and participant.

The germline V gene specifies KGHSH as CDR1 and LQKENI as CDR2. Spanning cysteine to phenylalanine, the CDR3 consists of 16 amino acids. Just CDR3 DNA is preserved here, 48 bases in frame from base 1. V is shortened by 3 bases, J by 7 bases, and the region joining them spans 18 bases. Each collaborating institution followed its own protocols to collect whole blood in K2EDTA tubes. Collaborator samples were shipped for TCRbeta analysis as frozen whole blood, isolated PBMCs, or DNA extracted from either sample type. About this clone itself: The antigen this receptor binds is unknown. Nothing much larger sits one base from this clone, and base qualities are not available.

TCRbeta CDR3 regions were amplified from genomic DNA by means of the immunoSEQ Assay, a bias-controlled multiplex PCR. Per the source publication's procedure: The number of nucleated cells in each sample was estimated from the amplification of reference gene primers within the assay. Sequence reads were collapsed and filtered to measure the absolute abundance of every unique TCRbeta CDR3 rearrangement. For each sample, productive Simpson clonality was calculated as the square root of Simpson's diversity index across productive rearrangements. TCRdb limited this immuneACCESS table to in-frame rearrangements with V and J called. A share of clones is missing; checked studies link under half to unresolved V genes, and the rest is unexplained. That table is the source of V, J and clone size, and D and trimming were worked out from the DNA. The sample table contains roughly 200,000 clones; only one count was recorded for 88% of them. The top ten constitute around 1.5% of the sample.

The chain is encoded by TRBV18 joined to TRBJ1-4, with TRBD1 as a weak D call on 6 bases. The sequenced sample consisted of peripheral blood. This receptor was obtained from a man aged 18 to 29 with active or convalescent COVID-19. The CDR3 here reads CASSPSSGVRGEKLFF. The DNA reads as follows: TGTGCCAGCTCACCCTCCTCAGGGGTTCGTGGTGAAAAACTGTTTTTT.